This T cell receptor (beta chain) originates from a study of monozygotic twins with inflammatory bowel disease. The CDR3 totals 16 residues. Per the germline V gene, CDR1 is SEHNR and CDR2 is FQNEAQ (reference sequence). UMIs incorporating a 6-nucleotide sample barcode were appended by means of template switching. TCRdb reprocessed the 5' RACE reads; each CDR3 protein has one entry and no DNA is given. This sample's table reports about 210,000 distinct CDR3 sequences. Specimen: blood. J is TRBJ2-1 and V is TRBV7-9; without DNA, the TCRdb call of TRBD1 cannot be checked. The clonotype comes from a human donor with ulcerative colitis or Crohn's disease, or a healthy co-twin of an affected twin (not recorded which). This CDR3 reads CASSPSWGGPINGQFF.